The 22 T cell receptor beta chains below come from one sample, sequenced in a study of cytomegalovirus exposure and HLA in healthy donors. The PCR made use of 60 Vbeta and 13 Jbeta primers. TCRdb keeps only in-frame clones here, not all; method: immunoSEQ multiplex PCR. The sample has under 200,000 clones; more than 70% are singletons. Specimen: PBMCs. These TCRs come from a male donor in good health and CMV-seronegative.

This sequence joins TRBV28 and TRBJ1-1, with 7 bases that match TRBD1. The CDR3 spans 15 residues. Germline CDR1 MDHEN, CDR2 SYDVKM. After removal of 8 bases from V and 2 bases from J, the junction contained 11 bases not matched to a gene. The CDR3, as DNA: TGTGCCAGCGCGGGGTTAGACAGGGCAAACACTGAAGCTTTCTTT. Residues: CASAGLDRANTEAFF.

This chain joins TRBV5-1 and TRBJ2-2; no definite D call. This CDR3 region has 13 residues. V was shortened by 0 bases and J by 4 bases, with 4 bases between the two germline ends. Germline V lookup: CDR1 SGHRS, CDR2 YFSETQ. The CDR3 is CASSLDLTGELFF. The CDR3, as DNA: TGCGCCAGCAGCTTGGATCTCACCGGGGAGCTGTTTTTT. Drawing the rest from reference TRBV5-1 and TRBJ2-2, the complete variable domain is KAGVTQTPRYLIKTRGQQVTLSCSPISGHRSVSWYQQTPGQGLQFLFEYFSETQRNKGNFPGRFSGRQFSNSRSEMNVSTLELGDSALYLCASSLDLTGELFFGEGSRLTVL.

V is TRBV19 and J is TRBJ2-3; 16 nucleotides agree with TRBD2. The CDR3 totals 18 residues. Germline CDR1 LNHDA, CDR2 SQIVND (reference sequence). J was trimmed by 6 bases and V by 1 base; bases with no gene match: 7. CDR3 sequence: CASSIAKQGLAGGDTQYF. DNA for the CDR3: TGTGCCAGTAGTATAGCTAAACAGGGACTAGCGGGAGGGGATACGCAGTATTTT.

This clone has just one count. This rearrangement joins TRBV11-1 to TRBJ2-1; perhaps TRBD1 as D (5 bases). This CDR3 is built from 14 residues. V dropped 0 bases and J dropped 9 bases, with 12 bases sitting between them. Germline values: CDR1 SGHAT, CDR2 FQDESV (reference sequence). The CDR3: CASSLAPQGFEQFF. DNA of the CDR3: TGTGCCAGCAGCTTAGCCCCGCAGGGTTTTGAGCAGTTCTTC.

This clone appeared a few times. The chain has TRBV30 and TRBJ2-5; D is unresolved. The end of the DNA aligns better with TRBJ2-7, so the J call may be wrong. Germline CDR1 is GTSNPN and CDR2 is SVGIG (reference sequence). This CDR3 comprises 12 residues. CDR3 bases: TGTGCCTTTTCTCTAGTTTCCTACGAGCAGTACTTC. Protein product: CAFSLVSYEQYF.

The V and J genes are TRBV5-4 and TRBJ2-7, with D possibly being TRBD2 (6 bases). The CDR3 contains 13 residues. Trimming removed 2 bases at V and 3 bases at J, with 9 bases between. The germline gives CDR1 SGHNT, CDR2 YYREEE (reference sequence). The CDR3 loop is CASSLARDYEQYF. DNA of the CDR3: TGTGCCAGCAGCTTAGCGCGGGACTACGAGCAGTACTTC.

This chain joins TRBV6-6 and TRBJ2-2, with D possibly being TRBD1 (8 bases). V shed 11 bases and J shed 2 bases, with 21 bases lying between them. The CDR3 is made up of 16 amino acids. Germline CDR1 and CDR2: MNHNY and SVGAGI (reference sequence). The CDR3: CAARDRRAGNTGELFF. CDR3 sequence (DNA): TGTGCCGCGAGGGACAGGAGAGCGGGAAACACCGGGGAGCTGTTTTTT.

The sample holds a few counts of this clone. V usage is TRBV6-1 and J usage is TRBJ2-1, with D perhaps TRBD1 (5 bases). CDR3 length equals 12 residues. Per germline, CDR1 MNHNS and CDR2 SASEGT. V lost 7 bases to trimming and J lost 9 bases, with 13 bases between them. CDR3 coding DNA: TGTGCCAGCACCCGACAGCCCATTGAGCAGTTCTTC. Encoded protein: CASTRQPIEQFF.

The chain combines TRBV7-9 with TRBJ2-7; no firm D call. Germline values: CDR1 SEHNR, CDR2 FQNEAQ (reference sequence). The CDR3 is made up of 16 amino acids. Trimming shortened V by 5 bases and J by 2 bases, and 19 bases separated the two germline ends. The CDR3 reads CASSRYLVVGAYEQYF. The DNA of the CDR3 is TGTGCCAGCAGCCGGTATCTAGTTGTTGGTGCCTACGAGCAGTACTTC.

This chain links TRBV5-1 with TRBJ2-3; TRBD2 agrees at 15 bases. J was trimmed by 5 bases and V by 4 bases; bases with no gene match: 5. Germline CDR1 SGHRS, CDR2 YFSETQ. The CDR3 loop spans 16 amino acids. CDR3 nucleotide sequence: TGCGCCAGCAGCGGGGGGACTAGCGGGAGGAAAGATACGCAGTATTTT. It encodes CASSGGTSGRKDTQYF.

The chain employs TRBV7-3 and TRBJ2-7, with D unresolved. The CDR3 has 13 residues. V was trimmed by 4 bases and J by 6 bases, leaving 13 bases between them. Germline values: CDR1 SGHTA, CDR2 FQGTGA. CDR3 nucleotide sequence: TGTGCCAGCAGCTCCACTCCTCTAACCGAGCAGTACTTC. Amino acid sequence: CASSSTPLTEQYF.

This chain uses TRBV28 with TRBJ2-7; 9 bases map to TRBD1. V was clipped by 4 bases and J by 2 bases; unmatched bases: 6. The CDR3 has 15 residues. Per germline, CDR1 MDHEN and CDR2 SYDVKM. The CDR3 nucleotides read TGTGCCAGCAGTTCGCCGGGACAGGGAGCCTACGAGCAGTACTTC. Translated, it gives CASSSPGQGAYEQYF.

This chain connects TRBV4-1 to TRBJ2-1, with a tentative D call TRBD2 (5 bases). CDR1 MGHRA and CDR2 YSYEKL come from the germline V gene. The V end was cut by 4 bases, the J end by 5 bases, with 15 bases between. The CDR3 is 15 residues long. CDR3 in amino acids: CASSPTTTLNNEQFF. Written as DNA, the CDR3 is TGCGCCAGCAGCCCGACTACTACCCTCAACAATGAGCAGTTCTTC.

This clone appeared a single time. This chain links TRBV16 with TRBJ2-7; 7 positions agree with TRBD2. Germline CDR1 and CDR2: KGHSY and FQNENV. Trimming at V came to 2 bases and at J to 0 bases, leaving 10 bases not matched to a gene. The CDR3 is 17 residues long. CDR3 coding DNA: TGTGCCAGCAGCCAACCCTCCCTAGCGGCGCTCTCCTACGAGCAGTACTTC. Translated: CASSQPSLAALSYEQYF.

The chain joins TRBV13 to TRBJ2-7, with unresolved D. CDR1 and CDR2 (germline): PRHDT, FYEKMQ (reference sequence). CDR3 length: 14 residues. The ends were cut back, 1 base at V and 1 base at J, with 8 bases in the middle. DNA of the CDR3: TGTGCCAGCAGCTTAGAAACGGTATCCTACGAGCAGTACTTC. This sequence encodes CASSLETVSYEQYF.

This clone appeared a few times. The gene calls are TRBV29-1 and TRBJ2-7, with D uncertain. The CDR3 is made up of 15 amino acids. CDR1 and CDR2 from the germline V gene are SQVTM and ANQGSEA. V lost 3 bases, J lost 1 base, and 16 bases lay in between. The chain's CDR3 is CSVEYGNSFSYEQYF. CDR3 coding DNA: TGCAGCGTTGAGTACGGTAACAGCTTTTCCTACGAGCAGTACTTC.

The gene calls are TRBV6-6 and TRBJ2-5; D might be TRBD2 (5 bases). Germline values: CDR1 MNHNY, CDR2 SVGAGI (reference sequence). The CDR3 runs to 14 residues. The V end was cut by 6 bases, the J end by 4 bases, with 15 bases between. The CDR3 is CASRGSGSPETQYF. CDR3 in DNA: TGTGCCAGCAGGGGGTCGGGGAGCCCAGAGACCCAGTACTTC.

CDR3 nucleotide sequence: TGTGCCAGCAGTGATCCGGGGAGGGCGGGAAATGAGCAGTTCTTC. Its protein is CASSDPGRAGNEQFF. The J gene is TRBJ2-1, the V gene TRBV25-1; 7 nucleotides align to TRBD2. CDR1 MGHDK and CDR2 SYGVNS come from the germline V gene. The V segment lost 3 bases and the J segment 7 bases; nucleotides outside the gene matches: 9. The CDR3 totals 15 residues. Combining the CDR3 with reference TRBV25-1 and TRBJ2-1 gives the whole variable domain EADIYQTPRYLVIGTGKKITLECSQTMGHDKMYWYQQDPGMELHLIHYSYGVNSTEKGDLSSESTVSRIRTEHFPLTLESARPSHTSQYLCASSDPGRAGNEQFFGPGTRLTVL.

This chain links TRBV9 with TRBJ2-7; 10 bases match TRBD1. This CDR3 has 14 amino acids. J was trimmed by 3 bases and V by 3 bases; bases with no gene match: 3. CDR1 and CDR2 (germline): SGDLS, YYNGEE. For the CDR3, the DNA is TGTGCCAGCAGCGCCGGACAGGGGGGCTACGAGCAGTACTTC. Protein product: CASSAGQGGYEQYF.

This clone was counted a single time. This sequence joins TRBV6-1 and TRBJ2-3; 7 nucleotides align to TRBD1. The germline gives CDR1 MNHNS, CDR2 SASEGT. J gave up 1 base and V 9 bases, and 4 bases lay outside the gene matches. The CDR3 spans 13 residues. The CDR3 protein is CASFTGGTDTQYF. CDR3 coding DNA: TGTGCCAGTTTTACAGGGGGCACAGATACGCAGTATTTT.

The chain combines TRBV6-6 with TRBJ2-3, with 7 bases aligning to TRBD2. The germline V gene has CDR1 MNHNY and CDR2 SVGAGI (reference sequence). J gave up 8 bases and V 4 bases, and 9 bases lay outside the gene matches. The CDR3 spans 14 residues. CDR3 coding DNA: TGTGCCAGCAGTTCGCCGATATTAGCGGGTACGCAGTATTTT. Translating it yields CASSSPILAGTQYF.

The chain employs TRBV12-5 and TRBJ2-1; TRBD1 matches 7 bases. V was clipped by 1 base and J by 7 bases; unmatched bases: 7. Germline V gene lookup returns CDR1 LGHNT and CDR2 FRNRAP. The CDR3 runs to 15 residues. Written as DNA, the CDR3 is TGTGCTAGTGGTTTGGCACCCGACAGGGAGAATGAGCAGTTCTTC. Translated: CASGLAPDRENEQFF. Full variable domain (remainder filled in from reference TRBV12-5 and TRBJ2-1): DARVTQTPRHKVTEMGQEVTMRCQPILGHNTVFWYRQTMMQGLELLAYFRNRAPLDDSGMPKDRFSAEMPDATLATLKIQPSEPRDSAVYFCASGLAPDRENEQFFGPGTRLTVL.